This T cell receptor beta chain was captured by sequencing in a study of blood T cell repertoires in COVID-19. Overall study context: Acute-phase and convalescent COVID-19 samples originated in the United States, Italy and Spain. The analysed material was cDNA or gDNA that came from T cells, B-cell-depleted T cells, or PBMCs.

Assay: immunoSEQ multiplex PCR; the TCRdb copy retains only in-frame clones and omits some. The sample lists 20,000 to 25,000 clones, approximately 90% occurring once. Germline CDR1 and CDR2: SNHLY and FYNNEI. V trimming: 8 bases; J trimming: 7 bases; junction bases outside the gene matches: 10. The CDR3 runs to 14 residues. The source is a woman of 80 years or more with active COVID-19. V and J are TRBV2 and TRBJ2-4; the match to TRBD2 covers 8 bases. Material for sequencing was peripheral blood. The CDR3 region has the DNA TGTGCCAGCGATAACGGGGGGGCCTGGAACATTCAGTACTTC. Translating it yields CASDNGGAWNIQYF.